Sequencing of this T cell receptor (beta chain) was carried out in a study of radiotherapy plus CTLA-4 blockade in lung cancer. The overall study: Of the patients, about 20% showed objective responses and more than 30% attained disease control. Findings of the study overall: The authors reported that early blood T cell clone dynamics, with interferon-beta, best predicted response. Tumor-derived TCR clones expanded in blood after radiotherapy plus ipilimumab.

Ipilimumab-mediated CTLA-4 blockade plus focal radiation was given to patients having chemo-refractory metastatic non-small-cell lung cancer. Assay: immunoSEQ multiplex PCR; the TCRdb copy retains only in-frame clones and omits some. Of roughly 48,000 clones in the sample, 65% to 85% were seen once. Concerning this clone: Its antigen is undetermined.

With V trimmed by 3 bases and J by 1 base, 4 bases remained unmatched. This CDR3 is built from 15 residues. Looked up from germline, CDR1 is MGHDK and CDR2 is SYGVNS. The chain uses TRBV25-1 and TRBJ1-1; 8 nucleotides match TRBD1. The sample was peripheral blood, taken from a patient treated with radiotherapy plus ipilimumab. The clonotype comes from a human donor with non-small cell lung cancer who had stable disease on radiotherapy plus ipilimumab. In nucleotides, the CDR3 is TGTGCCAGCAGTGACCAGGGGGCGAGGAACACTGAAGCTTTCTTT. Translating gives CASSDQGARNTEAFF.